Here is one TCR beta chain with its context. Trimming took 6 bases from V and 3 from J, leaving 14 bases between them. Germline V lookup: CDR1 SNHLY, CDR2 FYNNEI. This CDR3 comprises 14 residues. This record comes from a study of shared clonotypes between healthy human individuals. Here immunoSEQ multiplex PCR was the method, and the copy in TCRdb shows in-frame clones only, minus some. Here the sample spans about 1 million clones, 60% to 80% being singletons. This clonotype was obtained from a man younger than 35 in good health. Sequenced sample: memory CD4+ T cells sorted from blood. As for subset: CD45RA-negative fraction. This sequence joins TRBV2 and TRBJ1-2, with a weak D call TRBD1 (5 bases). In DNA, the CDR3 is TGTGCCAGCAGCTCGGAAAGGGGTGACTATGGCTACACCTTC. Amino acid sequence: CASSSERGDYGYTF.